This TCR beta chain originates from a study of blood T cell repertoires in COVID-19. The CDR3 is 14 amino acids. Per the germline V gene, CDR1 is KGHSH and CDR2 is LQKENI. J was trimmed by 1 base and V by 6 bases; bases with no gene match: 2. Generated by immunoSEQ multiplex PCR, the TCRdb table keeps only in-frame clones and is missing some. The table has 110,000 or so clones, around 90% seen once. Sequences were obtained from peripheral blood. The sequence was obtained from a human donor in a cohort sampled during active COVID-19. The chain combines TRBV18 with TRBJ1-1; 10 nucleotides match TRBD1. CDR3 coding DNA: TGTGCCAGCTCCCGACAGGGGGCGAACACTGAAGCTTTCTTT. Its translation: CASSRQGANTEAFF.